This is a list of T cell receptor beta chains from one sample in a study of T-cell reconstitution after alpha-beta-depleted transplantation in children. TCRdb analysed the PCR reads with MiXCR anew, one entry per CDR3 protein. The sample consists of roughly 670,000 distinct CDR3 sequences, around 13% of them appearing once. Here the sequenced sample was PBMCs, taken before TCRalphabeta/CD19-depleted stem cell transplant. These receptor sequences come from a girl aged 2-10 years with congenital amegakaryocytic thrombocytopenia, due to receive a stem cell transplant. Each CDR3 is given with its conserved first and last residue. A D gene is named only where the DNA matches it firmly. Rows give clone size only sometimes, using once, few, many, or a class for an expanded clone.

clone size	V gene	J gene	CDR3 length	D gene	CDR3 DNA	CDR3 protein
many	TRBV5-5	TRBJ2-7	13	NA	TGTGCCAGCAGCTTAGATTCCCTCTACGAGCAGTACTTC	CASSLDSLYEQYF
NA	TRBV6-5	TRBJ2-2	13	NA	TGTGCCAGCAGTTACGGACTGCCCGGGGAGCTGTTTTTT	CASSYGLPGELFF
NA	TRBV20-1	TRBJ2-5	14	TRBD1	TGCAGTGCTAGAGGTTTGGACAGGCAAGAGACCCAGTACTTC	CSARGLDRQETQYF
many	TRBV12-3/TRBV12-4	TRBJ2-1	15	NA	TGTGCCAGCAAGTCTAGCGAACACCTCTACAATGAGCAGTTCTTC	CASKSSEHLYNEQFF
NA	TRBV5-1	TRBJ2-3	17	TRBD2	TGCGCCAGCAGCTCGCTACTAGCGGGAGGTATGCTAAATACGCAGTATTTT	CASSSLLAGGMLNTQYF
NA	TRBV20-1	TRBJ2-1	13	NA	TGCAGTGCTAATACCGTACAGTACAATGAGCAGTTCTTC	CSANTVQYNEQFF
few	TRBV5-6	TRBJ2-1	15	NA	TGTGCCAGCAGTCCCGTCGGCAGCGCTTACAATGAGCAGTTCTTC	CASSPVGSAYNEQFF
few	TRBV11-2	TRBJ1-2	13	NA	TGTGCCAGCTTGGGCTTCGGGGGCAATGGCTACACCTTC	CASLGFGGNGYTF
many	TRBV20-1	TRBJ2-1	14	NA	TGCAGTGCTAGAGACCCTCGATCCTACAATGAGCAGTTCTTC	CSARDPRSYNEQFF
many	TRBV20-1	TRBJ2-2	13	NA	TGCTCAGTGATTTCAGGGGACACCGGGGAGCTGTTTTTT	CSVISGDTGELFF
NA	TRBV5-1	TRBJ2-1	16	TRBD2	TGCGCCAGCAGCCCAGGACTAGCGGGAGACGGCGATGAGCAGTTCTTC	CASSPGLAGDGDEQFF
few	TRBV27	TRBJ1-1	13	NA	TGTGCCAGCAGTTTAAGGGAGGTCACTGAAGCTTTCTTT	CASSLREVTEAFF
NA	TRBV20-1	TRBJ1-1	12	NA	TGCAGTGCTAGTCTGCGGAACACTGAAGCTTTCTTT	CSASLRNTEAFF
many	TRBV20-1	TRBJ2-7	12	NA	TGCAGTGTTTGGGACGAGGGCTACGAGCAGTACTTC	CSVWDEGYEQYF
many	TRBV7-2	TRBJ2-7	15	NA	TGTGCCAGCAGCTTGGTTTCAGGGAATACCTACGAGCAGTACTTC	CASSLVSGNTYEQYF
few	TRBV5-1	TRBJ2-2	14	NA	TGCGCCAGCAGCTTGGCCGGGGAGTCCGGGGAGCTGTTTTTT	CASSLAGESGELFF